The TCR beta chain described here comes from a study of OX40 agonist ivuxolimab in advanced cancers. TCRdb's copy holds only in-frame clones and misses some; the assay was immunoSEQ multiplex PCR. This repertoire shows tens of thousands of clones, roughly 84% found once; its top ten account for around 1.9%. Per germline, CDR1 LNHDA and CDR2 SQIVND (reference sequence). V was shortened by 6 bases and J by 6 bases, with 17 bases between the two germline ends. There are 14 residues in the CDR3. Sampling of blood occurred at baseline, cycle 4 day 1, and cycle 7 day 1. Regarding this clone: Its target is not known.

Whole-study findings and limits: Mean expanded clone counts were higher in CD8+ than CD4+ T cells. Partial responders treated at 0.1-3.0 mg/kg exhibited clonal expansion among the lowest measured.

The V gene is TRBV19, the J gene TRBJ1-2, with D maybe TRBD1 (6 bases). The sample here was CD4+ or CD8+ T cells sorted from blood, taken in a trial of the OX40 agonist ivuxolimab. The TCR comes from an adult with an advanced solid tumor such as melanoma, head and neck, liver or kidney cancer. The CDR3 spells CASSQRGAGDGYTF. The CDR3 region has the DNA TGTGCCAGTAGCCAGAGGGGGGCAGGGGATGGCTACACCTTC. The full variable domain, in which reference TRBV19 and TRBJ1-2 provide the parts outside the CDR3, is DGGITQSPKYLFRKEGQNVTLSCEQNLNHDAMYWYRQDPGQGLRLIYYSQIVNDFQKGDIAEGYSVSREKKESFPLTVTSAQKNPTAFYLCASSQRGAGDGYTFGSGTRLTVV.